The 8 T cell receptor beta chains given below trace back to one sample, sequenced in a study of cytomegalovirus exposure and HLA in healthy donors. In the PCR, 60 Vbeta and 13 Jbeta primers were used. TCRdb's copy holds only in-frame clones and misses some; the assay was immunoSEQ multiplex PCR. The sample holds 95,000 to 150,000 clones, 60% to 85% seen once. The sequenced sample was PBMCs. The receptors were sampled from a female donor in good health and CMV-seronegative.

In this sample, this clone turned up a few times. Here the CDR3 reads CASSSDSGVLDTQYF. DNA of the CDR3: TGTGCCAGCAGCTCGGACTCAGGGGTGTTAGATACGCAGTATTTT. The rearrangement joins TRBV7-8 to TRBJ2-3; D is possibly TRBD1 (6 bases). This CDR3 spans 15 amino acids. Germline assignment: CDR1 SGHVS and CDR2 FQNEAQ. Trimming took off 4 bases at V and 5 bases at J, with 16 bases between the two ends.

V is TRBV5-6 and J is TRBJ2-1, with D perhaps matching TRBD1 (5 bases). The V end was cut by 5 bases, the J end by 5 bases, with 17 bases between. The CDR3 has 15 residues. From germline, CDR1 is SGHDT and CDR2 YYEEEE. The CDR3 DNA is TGTGCCAGCAGGCCACTGGGGCAGGGTCACAATGAGCAGTTCTTC. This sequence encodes CASRPLGQGHNEQFF.

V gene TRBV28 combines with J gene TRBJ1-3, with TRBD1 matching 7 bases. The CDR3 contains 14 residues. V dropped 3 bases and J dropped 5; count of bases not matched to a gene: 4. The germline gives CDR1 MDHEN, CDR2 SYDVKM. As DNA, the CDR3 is TGTGCCAGCAGTTTGCGACAGGGCAGAAACACCATATATTTT. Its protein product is CASSLRQGRNTIYF.

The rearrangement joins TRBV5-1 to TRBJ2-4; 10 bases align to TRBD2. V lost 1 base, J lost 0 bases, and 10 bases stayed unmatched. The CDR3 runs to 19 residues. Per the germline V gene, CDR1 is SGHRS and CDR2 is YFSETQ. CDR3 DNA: TGCGCCAGCAGCTTGTTGGGACTAGCGCCGATCCTAGCCAAAAACATTCAGTACTTC. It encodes CASSLLGLAPILAKNIQYF. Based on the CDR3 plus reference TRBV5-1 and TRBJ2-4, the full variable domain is KAGVTQTPRYLIKTRGQQVTLSCSPISGHRSVSWYQQTPGQGLQFLFEYFSETQRNKGNFPGRFSGRQFSNSRSEMNVSTLELGDSALYLCASSLLGLAPILAKNIQYFGAGTRLSVL.

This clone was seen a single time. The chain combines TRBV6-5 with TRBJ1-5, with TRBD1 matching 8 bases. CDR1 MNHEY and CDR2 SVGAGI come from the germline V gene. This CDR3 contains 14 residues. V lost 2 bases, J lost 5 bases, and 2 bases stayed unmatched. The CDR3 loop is CASSYGTGYQPQHF. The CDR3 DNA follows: TGTGCCAGCAGTTACGGGACAGGCTATCAGCCCCAGCATTTT.

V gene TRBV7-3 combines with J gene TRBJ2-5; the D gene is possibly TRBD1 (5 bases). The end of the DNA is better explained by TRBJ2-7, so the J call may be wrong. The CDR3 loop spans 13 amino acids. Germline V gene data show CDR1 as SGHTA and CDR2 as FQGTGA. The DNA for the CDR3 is TGTGCCAGCAGCGCAACGCAGGGCTCCGAGCAGTACTTC. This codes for CASSATQGSEQYF.

The CDR3 sequence is CASTGIGHVATNEKLFF. The DNA of the CDR3 is TGTGCCAGTACGGGGATTGGTCACGTTGCAACTAATGAAAAACTGTTTTTT. V gene TRBV19 combines with J gene TRBJ1-4; D not certain. From germline, CDR1 is LNHDA and CDR2 SQIVND (reference sequence). This CDR3 has 17 amino acids. V lost 7 bases to trimming and J lost 0 bases, with 18 bases between them.

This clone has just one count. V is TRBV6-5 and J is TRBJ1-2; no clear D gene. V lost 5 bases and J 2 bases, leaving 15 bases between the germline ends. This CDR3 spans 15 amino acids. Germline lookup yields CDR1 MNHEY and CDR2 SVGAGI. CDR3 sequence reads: CASSRRRGGNYGYTF. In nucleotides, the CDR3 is TGTGCCAGCAGTAGACGACGAGGAGGGAACTATGGCTACACCTTC.